This passage covers 19 T cell receptor beta chains from one sample sequenced in a study of T cells after yellow fever vaccination. TCRdb recomputed calls from the 5' RACE reads with MiXCR, one row per CDR3 protein. In the table there are around 120,000 distinct CDR3 sequences, about 7.2% of which are singletons. The starting material was CD4+ T cells sorted from PBMCs, obtained approximately 40 days after the first yellow fever vaccination. Receptor source: a man aged 18 to 35 who received the YFV17D yellow fever vaccine.

This clonotype was detected ten times or more. CDR3 in DNA: TGCGCCAGCAGCTTAGAGGGGAAGCAGTATTTT. It translates to CASSLEGKQYF. The chain has TRBV5-1 and TRBJ2-3, with D possibly being TRBD1 or TRBD2 (5 bases each). Germline V gene sequence: CDR1 SGHRS, CDR2 YFSETQ. Trimming stripped 2 bases from V and 11 bases from J, with 9 bases between. This CDR3 comprises 11 residues.

This clonotype has ten or more counts. The CDR3 spells CASSPRTGESTDTQYF. Written as DNA, the CDR3 is TGCGCCAGCAGCCCAAGGACAGGGGAAAGCACAGATACGCAGTATTTT. The chain is built from TRBV5-1 and TRBJ2-3, with 9 bases matching TRBD1. The CDR3 extends over 16 amino acids. CDR1 and CDR2 (germline): SGHRS, YFSETQ. Losses at the gene ends were 4 bases for V and 0 bases for J; bases not matched to a gene: 6.

V is TRBV20-1 and J is TRBJ2-5; 11 nucleotides align to TRBD1. Germline CDR1 reads DFQATT; CDR2 reads SNEGSKA (reference sequence). The V and J ends lost 5 bases and 7 bases, in that order; junction bases with no gene match: 6. The CDR3 totals 13 residues. CDR3 protein: CSAPGQGAGTQYF. The DNA of the CDR3 is TGCAGTGCTCCTGGACAGGGGGCTGGGACCCAGTACTTC.

This clonotype appeared many times. The CDR3 is CASSEYLGRDFTGELFF. The CDR3 region has the DNA TGTGCCAGCAGTGAATATTTAGGGAGGGATTTCACCGGGGAGCTGTTTTTT. J is TRBJ2-2 and V is TRBV2, with 7 bases matching TRBD2. The V gene's germline CDR1 is SNHLY and CDR2 FYNNEI. The V segment lost 2 bases and the J segment 4 bases; nucleotides outside the gene matches: 10. CDR3 length: 17 residues.

The chain has TRBV30 and TRBJ2-1; weak D call: TRBD2 (5 bases). The CDR3 contains 12 residues. Germline CDR1 and CDR2: GTSNPN and SVGIG (reference sequence). V was trimmed by 4 bases and J by 8 bases, leaving 12 bases between them. CDR3 sequence reads: CAWTALADEQFF. Here the CDR3 DNA reads TGTGCCTGGACCGCCCTAGCTGATGAGCAGTTCTTC.

J is TRBJ1-2 and V is TRBV7-2; tentatively, D is TRBD1 (5 bases). The germline V and J ends were trimmed by 6 bases and 4 bases, with 15 bases remaining between them. Germline V gives CDR1 SGHTA, CDR2 FQGNSA. The CDR3 spans 14 residues. The CDR3 sequence is CASRPSQGSYGYTF. The CDR3 bases are TGTGCCAGCAGGCCGTCCCAGGGATCCTATGGCTACACCTTC.

This clonotype was seen a few times. Given a much more abundant clone one base away, this may be a read error. The CDR3 sequence is CASIPGGTGLCNEQFF. CDR3 coding DNA: TGTGCCAGCATCCCGGGAGGGACAGGGCTGTGTAATGAGCAGTTCTTC. The chain combines TRBV5-5 with TRBJ2-1; a possible D gene is TRBD1 (9 bases). Germline V gene sequence: CDR1 SGHKS, CDR2 YYEKEE (reference sequence). CDR3 length: 16 amino acids. The V and J ends lost 6 bases and 7 bases respectively, with 23 bases between them.

This clonotype was recorded many times. The chain combines TRBV4-1 with TRBJ1-1; perhaps TRBD1 as D (6 bases). The CDR3 loop spans 13 amino acids. Germline assignment: CDR1 MGHRA and CDR2 YSYEKL. The V and J ends lost 5 bases and 7 bases respectively, with 14 bases between them. CDR3 protein: CASSKRQEYEAFF. The CDR3 DNA follows: TGCGCCAGCAGCAAGAGACAGGAGTATGAAGCTTTCTTT.

The chain has TRBV19 and TRBJ1-2; D is uncertain. V was trimmed by 7 bases and J by 0 bases, leaving 15 bases between them. Germline V lookup: CDR1 LNHDA, CDR2 SQIVND (reference sequence). The CDR3 extends over 15 amino acids. The CDR3 sequence is CASTPGPRTNYGYTF. The CDR3 DNA reads TGTGCCAGTACCCCTGGGCCCAGAACTAACTATGGCTACACCTTC.

Ten or more counts support this clonotype. V gene TRBV14 combines with J gene TRBJ2-5; 9 nucleotides line up with TRBD2. This CDR3 is built from 15 residues. Per germline, CDR1 SGHDN and CDR2 FVKESK. Losses at the gene ends were 4 bases for V and 5 bases for J; bases not matched to a gene: 8. CDR3 amino acids: CASSPFRGGAETQYF. The CDR3 DNA reads TGTGCCAGCAGCCCCTTTCGCGGGGGGGCGGAGACCCAGTACTTC.

This clonotype was seen at least ten times. J is TRBJ2-2 and V is TRBV4-2; D may be TRBD1 (6 bases). Trimming left V 0 bases short and J 0 bases short, with 14 bases between. Germline assignment: CDR1 LGHNA and CDR2 YNFKEQ. The CDR3 runs 18 residues. As DNA, the CDR3 is TGTGCCAGCAGCCAAGAAATCAGGGGAGCAACGAACACCGGGGAGCTGTTTTTT. It translates to CASSQEIRGATNTGELFF.

There are many counts of this clonotype. In nucleotides, the CDR3 is TGTGCCAGCAGTGAGCGGACAGGGGGCTTCGCTGAAGCTTTCTTT. This encodes CASSERTGGFAEAFF. This rearrangement joins TRBV6-1 to TRBJ1-1, with 11 bases identical to TRBD1. The trim removed 3 bases at V and 6 bases at J, leaving 6 bases unmatched. The length of the CDR3 is 15 residues. Germline assignment: CDR1 MNHNS and CDR2 SASEGT.

This clonotype was picked up many times. The V gene is TRBV7-2, the J gene TRBJ2-7; no clear D. V lost 4 bases to trimming and J lost 2 bases, with 18 bases between them. The CDR3 spans 16 residues. Looked up from germline, CDR1 is SGHTA and CDR2 is FQGNSA. As DNA, the CDR3 is TGTGCCAGCAGCTCCCAGGTGGCTAGTAAACCCTACGAGCAGTACTTC. Translation gives CASSSQVASKPYEQYF.

This clonotype was found many times. The chain recombines TRBV6-1 with TRBJ1-2, with 7 bases identical to TRBD1. The V gene's germline CDR1 is MNHNS and CDR2 SASEGT. V gave up 4 bases and J gave up 3 bases; unmatched junction bases: 8. CDR3 size: 15 residues. The CDR3 coding sequence is TGTGCCAGCAGTGGGACAGGCCTATATCACTATGGCTACACCTTC. Its protein is CASSGTGLYHYGYTF.

This clonotype came up many times. The rearrangement uses TRBV7-6 and TRBJ2-5; D is undetermined. The V gene's germline CDR1 is SGHVS and CDR2 FNYEAQ. The CDR3 has 13 amino acids. The germline V and J ends were trimmed by 5 bases and 5 bases, with 12 bases remaining between them. CDR3 DNA sequence: TGTGCCAGCAGCCCGCTTACCGTGGAGACCCAGTACTTC. This sequence encodes CASSPLTVETQYF.

The chain combines TRBV27 with TRBJ2-5, with D perhaps being TRBD1 or TRBD2 (5 bases each). This CDR3 has 15 amino acids. Per germline, CDR1 MNHEY and CDR2 SMNVEV (reference sequence). The germline V and J ends were trimmed by 5 bases and 7 bases, with 20 bases remaining between them. CDR3 in DNA: TGTGCCAGCAGTCCGACGGGTCCATGGGACGGGACCCAGTACTTC. Protein sequence: CASSPTGPWDGTQYF.

Many counts were recorded for this clonotype. This chain links TRBV9 with TRBJ1-1; TRBD1 matches at 10 bases. The germline V gene has CDR1 SGDLS and CDR2 YYNGEE. V lost 5 bases, J lost 1 base, and 8 bases stayed unmatched. CDR3 length: 16 residues. As DNA, the CDR3 is TGTGCCAGCAGTGCCGGGACAGGGGCGGGGAACACTGAAGCTTTCTTT. This gives the protein CASSAGTGAGNTEAFF.

At least ten counts were recorded for this clonotype. This chain uses TRBV12-3 or TRBV12-4 with TRBJ1-5, with TRBD1 matching over 9 bases. This CDR3 is 16 amino acids long. Trimming at V came to 2 bases and at J to 3 bases, leaving 5 bases not matched to a gene. The CDR3 DNA reads as TGTGCCAGCAGTTTAACTGGACAGGGGTCCAATCAGCCCCAGCATTTT. Protein product: CASSLTGQGSNQPQHF.

This clonotype has at least ten counts. V gene TRBV21-1 combines with J gene TRBJ2-5; TRBD1, the table's D call, was not compared with the DNA. TRBV21-1 represents a pseudogene. The CDR3 length is 16 residues. CDR3 DNA sequence: TGTGCCAGCAGCAAAGGGACAGCCCAAAAAAGGGAGACCCAGTACTTC. Encoded protein: CASSKGTAQKRETQYF.